This T cell receptor beta chain was sequenced during a study of control samples from healthy donors and cancer patients. Profiled with immunoSEQ multiplex PCR; TCRdb holds only in-frame clones, not every one. The table records approximately 110,000 clones, under 90% of them present only once. Sequencing was performed on blood. This sequence was found in a woman between 50 and 59 years old in good health.

Written as DNA, the CDR3 is TGTGCCATCAGTGAGGATGGGAATGGCTACACCTTC. Translating gives CAISEDGNGYTF. V usage is TRBV10-3 and J usage is TRBJ1-2, with D unresolved. CDR1 is ENHRY, CDR2 SYGVKD, per germline. V was trimmed by 2 bases and J by 6 bases, leaving 7 bases between them. The CDR3 contains 12 residues.